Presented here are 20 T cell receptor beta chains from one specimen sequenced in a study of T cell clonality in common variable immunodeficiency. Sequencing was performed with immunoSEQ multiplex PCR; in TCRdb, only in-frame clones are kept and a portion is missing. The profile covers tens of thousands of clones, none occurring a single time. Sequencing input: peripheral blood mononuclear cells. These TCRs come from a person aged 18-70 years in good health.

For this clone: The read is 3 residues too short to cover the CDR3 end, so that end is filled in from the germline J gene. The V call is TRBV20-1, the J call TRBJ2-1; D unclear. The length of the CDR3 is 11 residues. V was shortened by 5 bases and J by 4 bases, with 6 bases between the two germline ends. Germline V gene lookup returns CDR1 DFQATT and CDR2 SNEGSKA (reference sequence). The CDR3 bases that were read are TGCAGTGCTCTATTATACAATGAG. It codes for CSALLYNE. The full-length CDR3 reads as CSALLYNEQFF.

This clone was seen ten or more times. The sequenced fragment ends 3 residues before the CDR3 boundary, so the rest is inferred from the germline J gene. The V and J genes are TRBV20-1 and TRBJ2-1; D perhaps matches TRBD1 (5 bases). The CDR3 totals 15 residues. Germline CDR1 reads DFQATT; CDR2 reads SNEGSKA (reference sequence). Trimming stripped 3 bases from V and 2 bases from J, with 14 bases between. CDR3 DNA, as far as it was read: TGCAGTGCTAGTCAGTGGTCAGGGCCCTACAATGAG. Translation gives CSASQWSGPYNE. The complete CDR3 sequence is CSASQWSGPYNEQFF.

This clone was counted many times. The CDR3 spells CSASPSGSSTDTQYF. CDR3 bases read: TGCAGTGCTAGTCCCAGCGGGAGTAGCACAGATACG. The rearrangement links TRBV20-1 to TRBJ2-3; 8 bases map to TRBD2. The CDR3 end falls 3 residues outside the read, so it is completed with the germline J gene. V lost 3 bases to trimming and J lost 0 bases; unmatched junction nucleotides: 5. Germline V gene data show CDR1 as DFQATT and CDR2 as SNEGSKA (reference sequence). The CDR3 has 15 amino acids.

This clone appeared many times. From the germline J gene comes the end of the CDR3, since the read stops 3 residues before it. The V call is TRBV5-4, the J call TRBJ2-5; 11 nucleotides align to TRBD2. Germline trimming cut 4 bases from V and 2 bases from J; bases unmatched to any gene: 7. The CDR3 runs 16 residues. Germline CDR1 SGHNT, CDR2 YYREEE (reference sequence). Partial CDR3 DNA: TGTGCCAGCAGCACGGGACTAGCGGAGATTCAAGAGACC. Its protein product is CASSTGLAEIQET. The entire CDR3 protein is CASSTGLAEIQETQYF.

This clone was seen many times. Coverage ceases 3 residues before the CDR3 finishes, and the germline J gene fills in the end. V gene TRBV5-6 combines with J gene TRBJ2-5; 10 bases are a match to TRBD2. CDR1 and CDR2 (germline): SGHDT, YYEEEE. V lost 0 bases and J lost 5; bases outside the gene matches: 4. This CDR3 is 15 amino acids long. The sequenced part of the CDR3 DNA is TGTGCCAGCAGCTTGGCCCTAGCGGGAGATGAGACC. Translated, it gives CASSLALAGDET. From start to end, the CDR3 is CASSLALAGDETQYF. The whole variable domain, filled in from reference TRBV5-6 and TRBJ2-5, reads DAGVTQSPTHLIKTRGQQVTLRCSPKSGHDTVSWYQQALGQGPQFIFQYYEEEERQRGNFPDRFSGHQFPNYSSELNVNALLLGDSALYLCASSLALAGDETQYFGPGTRLLVL.

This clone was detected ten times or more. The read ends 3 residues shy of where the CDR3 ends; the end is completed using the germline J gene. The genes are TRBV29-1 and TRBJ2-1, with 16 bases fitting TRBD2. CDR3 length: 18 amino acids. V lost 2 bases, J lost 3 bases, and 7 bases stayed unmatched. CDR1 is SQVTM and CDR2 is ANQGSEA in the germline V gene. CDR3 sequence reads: CSVEKGLAGGPVYNEQFF. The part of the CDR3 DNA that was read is TGCAGCGTTGAAAAGGGACTAGCGGGAGGGCCCGTCTACAATGAG.

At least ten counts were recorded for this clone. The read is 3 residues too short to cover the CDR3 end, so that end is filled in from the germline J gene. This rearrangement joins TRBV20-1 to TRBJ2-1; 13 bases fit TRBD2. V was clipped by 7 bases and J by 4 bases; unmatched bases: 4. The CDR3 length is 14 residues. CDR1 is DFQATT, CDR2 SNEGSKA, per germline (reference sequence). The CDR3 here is CSVATSGRYNEQFF. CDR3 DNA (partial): TGCAGTGTCGCGACTAGCGGGAGGTACAATGAG.

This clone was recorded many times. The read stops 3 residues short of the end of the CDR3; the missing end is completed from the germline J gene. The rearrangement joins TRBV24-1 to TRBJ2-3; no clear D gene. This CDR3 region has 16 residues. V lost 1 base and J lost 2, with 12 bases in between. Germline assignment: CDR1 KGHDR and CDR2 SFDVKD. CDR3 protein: CATSDFKAGYTDTQYF. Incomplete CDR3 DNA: TGTGCCACCAGTGATTTCAAGGCCGGGTACACAGATACG.

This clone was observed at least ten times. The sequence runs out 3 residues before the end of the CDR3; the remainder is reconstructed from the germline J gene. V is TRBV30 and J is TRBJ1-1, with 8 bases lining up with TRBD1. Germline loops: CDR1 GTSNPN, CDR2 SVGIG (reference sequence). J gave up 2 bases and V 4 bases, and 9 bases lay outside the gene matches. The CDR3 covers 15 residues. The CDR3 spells CAWNPWDRLNTEAFF. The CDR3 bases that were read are TGTGCCTGGAACCCCTGGGACAGGCTTAACACTGAA.

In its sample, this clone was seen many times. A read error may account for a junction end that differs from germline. The CDR3 reads CASSQGTTGGGEQYF. The part of the CDR3 DNA that was read is TGCGCCAGCAGCCAAGGGACGACAGGGGGGGGCGAG. The chain employs TRBV4-2 and TRBJ2-7, with TRBD1 matching 9 bases. The read ends 3 residues before the CDR3 terminus; that terminus is restored from the germline J gene. The germline V gene has CDR1 LGHNA and CDR2 YNFKEQ. The CDR3 runs to 15 residues.

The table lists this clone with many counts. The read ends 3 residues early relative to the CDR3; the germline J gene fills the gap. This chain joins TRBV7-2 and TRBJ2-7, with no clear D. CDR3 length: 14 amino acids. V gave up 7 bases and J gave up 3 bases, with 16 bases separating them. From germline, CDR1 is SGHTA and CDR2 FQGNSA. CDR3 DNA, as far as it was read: TGTGCCAGCAAGATCGGCGGATATAACTACGAG. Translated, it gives CASKIGGYNYE. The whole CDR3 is CASKIGGYNYEQYF.

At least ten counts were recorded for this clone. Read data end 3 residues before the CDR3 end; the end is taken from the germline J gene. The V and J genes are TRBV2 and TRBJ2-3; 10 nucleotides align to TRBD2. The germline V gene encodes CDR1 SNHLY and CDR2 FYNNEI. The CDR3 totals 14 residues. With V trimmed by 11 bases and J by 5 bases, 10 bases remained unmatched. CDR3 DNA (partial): TGTGCCTCACTTGGGAGACTAGCGGGAGATACG. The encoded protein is CASLGRLAGDT. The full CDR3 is CASLGRLAGDTQYF. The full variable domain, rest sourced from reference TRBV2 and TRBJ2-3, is EPEVTQTPSHQVTQMGQEVILRCVPISNHLYFYWYRQILGQKVEFLVSFYNNEISEKSEIFDDQFSVERPDGSNFTLKIRSTKLEDSAMYFCASLGRLAGDTQYFGPGTRLTVL.

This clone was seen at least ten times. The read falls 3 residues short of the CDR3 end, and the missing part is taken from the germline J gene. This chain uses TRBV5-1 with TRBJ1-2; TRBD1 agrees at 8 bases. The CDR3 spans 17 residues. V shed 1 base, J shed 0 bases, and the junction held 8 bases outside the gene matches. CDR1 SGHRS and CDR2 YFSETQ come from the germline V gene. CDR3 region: CASSLTGGTPSNYGYTF. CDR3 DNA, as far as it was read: TGCGCCAGCAGCTTGACAGGGGGGACGCCTTCTAACTATGGC.

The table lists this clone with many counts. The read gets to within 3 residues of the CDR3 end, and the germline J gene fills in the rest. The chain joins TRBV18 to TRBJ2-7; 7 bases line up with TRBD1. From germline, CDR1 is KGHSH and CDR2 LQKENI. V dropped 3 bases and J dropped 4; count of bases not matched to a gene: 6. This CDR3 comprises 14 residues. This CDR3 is CASSPGTVFYEQYF. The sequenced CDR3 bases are TGTGCCAGCTCACCCGGGACAGTTTTTTACGAG.

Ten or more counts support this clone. The CDR3 loop is CASSLNRVGNEQFF. CDR3 DNA, as far as it was read: TGTGCCAGCAGCTTAAACAGGGTCGGCAATGAG. The V gene is TRBV7-3, the J gene TRBJ2-1, with D possibly TRBD1 on 6 matching bases. The missing CDR3 end, 3 residues past where the read stops, is filled in from the germline J gene. Trimming stripped 1 base from V and 6 bases from J, with 10 bases between. The CDR3 is 14 residues long. In germline, CDR1 is SGHTA, CDR2 FQGTGA.

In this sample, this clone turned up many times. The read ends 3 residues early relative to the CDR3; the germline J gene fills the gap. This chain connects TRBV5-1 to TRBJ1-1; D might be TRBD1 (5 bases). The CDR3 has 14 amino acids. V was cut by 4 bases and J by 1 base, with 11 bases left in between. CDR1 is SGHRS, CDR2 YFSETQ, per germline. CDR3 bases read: TGCGCCAGCAGCGGTCAAGGACAGAACACTGAA. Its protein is CASSGQGQNTE. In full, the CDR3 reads CASSGQGQNTEAFF.

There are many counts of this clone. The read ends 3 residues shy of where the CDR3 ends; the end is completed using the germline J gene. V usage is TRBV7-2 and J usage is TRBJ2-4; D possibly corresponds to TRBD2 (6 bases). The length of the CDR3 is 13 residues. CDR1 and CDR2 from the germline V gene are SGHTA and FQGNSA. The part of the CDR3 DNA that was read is TGTGCCAGCAGCTTAAGTCCTAGCGTGGTT. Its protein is CASSLSPSVV. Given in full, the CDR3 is CASSLSPSVVQYF.

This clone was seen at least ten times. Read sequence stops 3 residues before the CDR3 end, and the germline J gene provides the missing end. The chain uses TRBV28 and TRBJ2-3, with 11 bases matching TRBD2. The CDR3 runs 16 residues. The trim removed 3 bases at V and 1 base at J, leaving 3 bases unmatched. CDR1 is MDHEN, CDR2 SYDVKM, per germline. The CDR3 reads CASSFRLAGRTDTQYF. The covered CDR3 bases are TGTGCCAGCAGTTTCCGACTAGCGGGACGCACAGATACG.

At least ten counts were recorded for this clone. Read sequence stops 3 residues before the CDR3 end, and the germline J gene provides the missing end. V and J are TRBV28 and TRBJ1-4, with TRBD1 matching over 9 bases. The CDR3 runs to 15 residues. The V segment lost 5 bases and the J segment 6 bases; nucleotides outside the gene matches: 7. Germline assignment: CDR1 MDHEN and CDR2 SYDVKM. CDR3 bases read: TGTGCCAGCAGTCTTACAGGGGGCGACGATGAAAAA. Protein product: CASSLTGGDDEK. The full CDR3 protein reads CASSLTGGDDEKLFF.

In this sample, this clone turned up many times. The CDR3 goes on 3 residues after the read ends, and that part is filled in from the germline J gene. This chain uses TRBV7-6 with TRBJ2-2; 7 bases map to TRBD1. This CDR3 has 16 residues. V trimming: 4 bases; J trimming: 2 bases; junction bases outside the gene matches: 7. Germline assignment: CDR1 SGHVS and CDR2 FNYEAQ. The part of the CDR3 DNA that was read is TGTGCCAGCAGCTCGACAGGGTCCAGAAACACCGGGGAG. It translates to CASSSTGSRNTGE. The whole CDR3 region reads CASSSTGSRNTGELFF. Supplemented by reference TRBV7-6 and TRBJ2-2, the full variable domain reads GAGVSQSPRYKVTKRGQDVALRCDPISGHVSLYWYRQALGQGPEFLTYFNYEAQQDKSGLPNDRFSAERPEGSISTLTIQRTEQRDSAMYRCASSSTGSRNTGELFFGEGSRLTVL.